This T cell receptor (beta chain) stems from a study of yellow fever vaccine responses in identical twins. Study results and limitations: A vaccine T cell response that seemed partly convergent and partly personalized was reported in twins.

The CDR3 runs to 13 residues. Germline V CDR1 and CDR2: MDHEN, SYDVKM. Deletions cut 6 bases from V and 5 bases from J, with 11 bases between. Only one count was recorded for this clonotype. Antigen unknown. MiXCR, run by TCRdb on the RT-PCR reads, gives a single entry per CDR3 protein. The sample lists 7,000 or so distinct CDR3 sequences, more than 70% occurring once. The chain has TRBV28 and TRBJ2-1; TRBD2 might be the D (5 bases). The clonotype originates from a woman younger than 35 who received the yellow fever vaccine. The input for sequencing was T cells from blood (PBMCs), unsorted or a sorted subset (not recorded which), taken before or after yellow fever vaccination (not recorded which). The CDR3 reads CASSRGDNNEQFF. The CDR3 region has the DNA TGTGCCAGCAGCCGGGGAGATAACAATGAGCAGTTCTTC. The variable domain in full, with the rest retrieved from reference TRBV28 and TRBJ2-1, is DVKVTQSSRYLVKRTGEKVFLECVQDMDHENMFWYRQDPGLGLRLIYFSYDVKMKEKGDIPEGYSVSREKKERFSLILESASTNQTSMYLCASSRGDNNEQFFGPGTRLTVL.